Listed below are T cell receptor beta chains from one sample, sequenced in a study of blood T cell repertoires in COVID-19. Clones were sequenced by immunoSEQ multiplex PCR, and TCRdb holds only the in-frame ones, with some missing. The repertoire consists of 250,000 to 350,000 clones, with roughly 89% occurring once and the leading ten covering under 3.5%. Sequenced: PBMCs or T cells enriched from blood (not recorded which). These receptors all come from a woman between 50 and 59 years old who had been exposed to COVID-19. The CDR3 runs from the conserved cysteine through the conserved F or W. The order of the fields is clone size, D gene, J gene, V gene, CDR3 DNA, CDR3 protein. The D gene is left open where the match is weak. Where a row states a size, it is once, few, many or the class of an expanded clone; other rows omit it.

>once|.|TRBJ1-5|TRBV2
TGTGCCAGCCGGACAGCTAGCAATCAGCCCCAGCATTTT
CASRTASNQPQHF
>.|TRBD1|TRBJ1-6|TRBV4-2
TGTGCCAGCAGCCAAGGACAGGGGGAAAATTCACCCCTCCACTTT
CASSQGQGENSPLHF
>once|TRBD1|TRBJ1-6|TRBV7-2
TGTGCCAGCAGCTTAGGCCTGACAGGGCGATCACCCCTCCACTTT
CASSLGLTGRSPLHF
>.|TRBD1|TRBJ1-4|TRBV23-1
TGCGCCAGCAGTCACCCCCGCAGGGGACAGGGTAGGGAAAAACTGTTTTTT
CASSHPRRGQGREKLFF
>few|.|TRBJ2-1|TRBV5-1
TGCGCCAGCAGCCTAGCCGGGAAAAGCTCCTACAATGAGCAGTTCTTC
CASSLAGKSSYNEQFF
>.|TRBD1|TRBJ2-5|TRBV5-4
TGTGCCAGCAGCTTGGGGGGAACAGGGGGAGGAGAGACCCAGTACTTC
CASSLGGTGGGETQYF
>.|TRBD1|TRBJ1-2|TRBV29-1
TGCAGCGGGACAGGGGGTTTTGGCTACACCTTC
CSGTGGFGYTF
>once|TRBD1|TRBJ1-2|TRBV18
TGTGCCAGCTCATCAGGGACAGACCCTAACTATGGCTACACCTTC
CASSSGTDPNYGYTF
>.|.|TRBJ2-7|TRBV5-1
TGCGCCAGCAGCAGCGATCCATCGGGGGCCTACGAGCAGTACTTC
CASSSDPSGAYEQYF
>.|TRBD1|TRBJ1-1|TRBV7-9
TGTGCCAGCAGCTTAGACAGGGGAGTGGTAGCTTTCTTT
CASSLDRGVVAFF
>.|TRBD1|TRBJ2-7|TRBV5-1
TGCGCCAGCAGCACTCCCGGGACAGGGGTTGAGCAGTACTTC
CASSTPGTGVEQYF
>few|TRBD1|TRBJ1-2|TRBV6-5
TGTGCCAGCGGGGGGACAGCGGATGAGGGTGGCTACACCTTC
CASGGTADEGGYTF
>.|.|TRBJ2-7|TRBV5-6
TGTGCCAGCAGCAAGGGACTCCCGCCCTACGAGCAGTACTTC
CASSKGLPPYEQYF
>.|.|TRBJ2-2|TRBV19
TGTGCCAGTAGTATCGGAGGGTTCCGGTCCGGGGAGCTGTTTTTT
CASSIGGFRSGELFF
>.|.|TRBJ2-1|TRBV3-1/TRBV3-2
TGTGCCAGCAGCCAGTCAGGGAGGCGGAATGAGCAGTTCTTC
CASSQSGRRNEQFF
>.|TRBD1|TRBJ1-5|TRBV5-5
TGTGCCAGCAGTCCACTTGCGTCAGGGGGCCGCAATCAGCCCCAGCATTTT
CASSPLASGGRNQPQHF
>.|.|TRBJ1-2|TRBV3-1/TRBV3-2
TGTGCCAGCAGCCAAGTGATATCAGGGGTTAACTATGGCTACACCTTC
CASSQVISGVNYGYTF
>.|TRBD1|TRBJ1-3|TRBV5-4
TGTGCCAGCAGCCCCGGGACAGGGGGAACTCTCTCTGGAAACACCATATATTTT
CASSPGTGGTLSGNTIYF
>once|.|TRBJ1-1|TRBV19
TGTGCCAGTAGTGGAGAGGTGACTGAAGCTTTCTTT
CASSGEVTEAFF
>.|.|TRBJ2-7|TRBV27
TGTGCCAGCAGGGACAACTCCTACGAGCAGTACTTC
CASRDNSYEQYF
>.|.|TRBJ1-5|TRBV6-5
TGTGCCAGCCTCAGGGGCGGAGGCAATCAGCCCCAGCATTTT
CASLRGGGNQPQHF
>.|TRBD1|TRBJ2-2|TRBV3-1/TRBV3-2
TGTGCCAGCAGCCAACTTGACAGGGCGGCCGGGGAGCTGTTTTTT
CASSQLDRAAGELFF
>.|TRBD1|TRBJ1-5|TRBV7-9
TGTGCCAGCAGCTCGGGGGGGACAGCCTATCCCAATCAGCCCCAGCATTTT
CASSSGGTAYPNQPQHF
>.|TRBD1|TRBJ1-1|TRBV28
TGTGCCAGCAGTTTATGGACAGGGGAAGCTTTCTTT
CASSLWTGEAFF
>.|TRBD1|TRBJ2-7|TRBV30
TGTGCCTGGATGGGTCGGGACAGGGAGTACGAGCAGTACTTC
CAWMGRDREYEQYF
>.|TRBD1|TRBJ2-3|TRBV2
TGTGCCAGCAGTGTGCAGGGGGCTAGCACAGATACGCAGTATTTT
CASSVQGASTDTQYF
>.|.|TRBJ1-5|TRBV2
TGTGCCAGCAGTGAAAGGTCTGGGGGCAGCAATCAGCCCCAGCATTTT
CASSERSGGSNQPQHF
>.|.|TRBJ2-7|TRBV3-1/TRBV3-2
TGTGCCAGCAGCCAAGCCCCAGGTTTTTACTCCTACGAGCAGTACTTC
CASSQAPGFYSYEQYF
>.|TRBD1|TRBJ1-3|TRBV5-1
TGCGCCAGCAGATTGGGACAGAGTGGAAACACCATATATTTT
CASRLGQSGNTIYF
>.|TRBD1|TRBJ1-2|TRBV19
TGTGCCAGTAGTACCACCCGACAGGGAATTTGGTATGGCTACACCTTC
CASSTTRQGIWYGYTF
>.|.|TRBJ2-3|TRBV19
TGTGCCAGTAGTATAACAGGTACCGATACGCAGTATTTT
CASSITGTDTQYF
>.|.|TRBJ2-7|TRBV25-1
TGTGCCAGCAGTGGTGGCCGGGACACGCGCTACGAGCAGTACTTC
CASSGGRDTRYEQYF
>few|.|TRBJ1-2|TRBV27
TGTGCCAGCAGCCGTGGTTGGGCTTGGTATGGCTACACCTTC
CASSRGWAWYGYTF
>.|.|TRBJ2-3|TRBV7-2
TGTGCCAGCAGCTTGGACGGGGGCACAGATACGCAGTATTTT
CASSLDGGTDTQYF
>.|.|TRBJ1-4|TRBV6-5
TGTGCCAGCAGTTACGGGGCCAGACAGAGAAATGAAAAACTGTTTTTT
CASSYGARQRNEKLFF
>.|.|TRBJ2-5|TRBV4-1
TGCGCCAGCAGCCCAGCGGCCGGGGTCGGAGAGACCCAGTACTTC
CASSPAAGVGETQYF
>.|TRBD1|TRBJ1-2|TRBV4-2
TGTGCCAGCAGCCAAGTGGGGACAGGATACTCAAACTATGGCTACACCTTC
CASSQVGTGYSNYGYTF
>.|TRBD2|TRBJ2-1|TRBV30
TGTGCCTGGAGTGTTCCGTCTAGCGGGGGATACAATGAGCAGTTCTTC
CAWSVPSSGGYNEQFF
>once|.|TRBJ1-2|TRBV28
TGTGCCAGCAGCCCCGCTGGGTGGACTGCCAACTATGGCTACACCTTC
CASSPAGWTANYGYTF
>.|.|TRBJ1-5|TRBV28
TGTGCCAGCAATATTGACAGGTTTTATCAGCCCCAGCATTTT
CASNIDRFYQPQHF
>.|.|TRBJ2-2|TRBV6-5
TGTGCCAGCACAGACACAGGGTCCACCGGGGAGCTGTTTTTT
CASTDTGSTGELFF
>.|.|TRBJ2-7|TRBV12-3/TRBV12-4
TGTGCCAGCAGATCCGGGACCTACGAGCAGTACTTC
CASRSGTYEQYF
>.|TRBD1|TRBJ1-2|TRBV28
TGTGCCAGCAGTCCCCGACAGGGGGTAACCTTC
CASSPRQGVTF
>.|.|TRBJ2-2|TRBV9
TGTGCCAGCAGCGTAGGGGAACAGGGCGTCGGGGAGCTGTTTTTT
CASSVGEQGVGELFF
>once|.|TRBJ2-7|TRBV7-8
TGTGCCAGCAGCTTAATATTAGGGGTTGATTACGAGCAGTACTTC
CASSLILGVDYEQYF
>.|.|TRBJ1-2|TRBV6-1
TGTGCCAGCAGTGAAGGGGACGGGAGTGGCTACACCTTC
CASSEGDGSGYTF
>.|TRBD1|TRBJ1-1|TRBV29-1
TGCAGCGTTCCGGGGGGGACAGTTTCTGACACTGAAGCTTTCTTT
CSVPGGTVSDTEAFF
>once|TRBD2|TRBJ2-5|TRBV5-6
TGTGCCAGCAGCATCCCGGGACTAGCGGGGCTGACAGAGACCCAGTACTTC
CASSIPGLAGLTETQYF
>once|TRBD2|TRBJ2-3|TRBV9
TGTGCCAGCAGCGTAGCTACACTAGCGAGCACAGATACGCAGTATTTT
CASSVATLASTDTQYF
>.|.|TRBJ2-3|TRBV20-1
TGCAGTATTATCGGCACAGATACGCAGTATTTT
CSIIGTDTQYF